This T cell receptor (beta chain) was captured by sequencing in a study of a mutant IDH1 vaccine in newly diagnosed glioma. About the study: Sex among treated patients split about 62% male, approximately 38% female; mean age was approximately 41 years. Previous care, which was radiotherapy, temozolomide, or both, most often involved both. Regarding the study as a whole: Among top peripheral T cell clonotypes, changes seemed unrelated to pseudoprogression.

With regard to this clone: Its antigen is still unknown.

Repertoires were generated with immunoSEQ multiplex PCR, while TCRdb's copy carries only in-frame clones and drops some. This table has 85,000 to 100,000 clones, roughly 77% appearing once. Trimming shortened V by 0 bases and J by 8 bases, and 14 bases separated the two germline ends. The CDR3 has 14 amino acids. CDR1 SGHDT and CDR2 YYEEEE come from the germline V gene. Time point meaning: baseline, week 1 (first vaccination visit). The treatment was: pre-vaccination baseline after standard-of-care therapy. The material was PBMCs, obtained from a glioma patient treated with radiotherapy, temozolomide or both. The receptor comes from a man aged 40-49 years with glioma. The chain has TRBV5-6 and TRBJ1-2; D gene uncertain. The CDR3 here is CASSLESGRGGYTF. DNA for the CDR3: TGTGCCAGCAGCTTGGAGTCAGGACGGGGAGGCTACACCTTC.